The source of this TCR beta chain is a study of cytomegalovirus exposure and HLA in healthy donors. With respect to this clone: Its antigen is not identified.

Study conclusions and caveats: Confirmation was obtained in vitro that three CMV-associated chains are specific for CMV antigens. Overall, approximately 150 TCR beta chains were annotated as cytomegalovirus-associated.

PCR used 60 Vbeta primers and 13 Jbeta primers. This table comes from immunoSEQ multiplex PCR, and its TCRdb copy is limited to in-frame clones, with some not included. Here the sample spans about 130,000 clones, roughly 78% being singletons. Trimming pared 5 bases from V and 2 bases from J, leaving 13 bases between. The germline gives CDR1 SNHLY, CDR2 FYNNEI. The CDR3 runs to 15 residues. Though nominally healthy at sampling, donors likely had unrecorded immune exposures. This rearrangement joins TRBV2 to TRBJ2-4; maybe TRBD1 (5 bases). The receptor comes from a male donor in good health and CMV-seronegative. The sequenced sample consisted of PBMCs. The CDR3 nucleotides read TGTGCCAGCAGTCACAGGACGTGGTCCAAAAACATTCAGTACTTC. Translating gives CASSHRTWSKNIQYF.